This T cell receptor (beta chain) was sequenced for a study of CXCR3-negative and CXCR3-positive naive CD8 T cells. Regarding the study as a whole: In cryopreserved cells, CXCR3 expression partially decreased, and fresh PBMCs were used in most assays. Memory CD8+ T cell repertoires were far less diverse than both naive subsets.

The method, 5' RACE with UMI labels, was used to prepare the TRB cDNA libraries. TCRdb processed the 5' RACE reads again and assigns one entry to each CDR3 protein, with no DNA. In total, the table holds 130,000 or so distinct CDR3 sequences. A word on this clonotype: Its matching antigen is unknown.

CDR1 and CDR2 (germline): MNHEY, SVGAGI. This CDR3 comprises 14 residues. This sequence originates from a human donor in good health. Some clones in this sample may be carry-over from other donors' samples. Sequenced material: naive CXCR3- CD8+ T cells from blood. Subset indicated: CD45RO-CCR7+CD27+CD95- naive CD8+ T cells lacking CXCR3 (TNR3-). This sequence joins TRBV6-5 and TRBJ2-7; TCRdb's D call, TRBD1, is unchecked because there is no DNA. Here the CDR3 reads CASSYDRGPYEQYF.